The T cell receptor (beta chain) under discussion was sequenced for a study of blood T cell repertoires in COVID-19. About the study: Material from acute and convalescent COVID-19 was sourced from the United States, Italy and Spain. T cells, B-cell-depleted T cells, or PBMCs provided the cDNA or gDNA that served as material.

Methods used by the authors: Estimates of nucleated cell counts were drawn from the amplification of reference gene primers. The repertoire was sequenced with immunoSEQ multiplex PCR; TCRdb's copy has only in-frame clones and lacks some. D and trimming come from the DNA, and the V and J calls and clone size come from that table. The sample holds some 180,000 clones, more than 70% seen once. This clone was counted a single time. This CDR3 is built from 12 residues. J gave up 4 bases and V 5 bases, and 1 base lay outside the gene matches. Per germline, CDR1 MNHEY and CDR2 SVGEGT. V gene TRBV6-2 or TRBV6-3 combines with J gene TRBJ2-7; 8 bases are shared with TRBD1. The material sequenced was peripheral blood. The receptor comes from a man aged 50 to 60 who had recovered from COVID-19. CDR3 nucleotides: TGTGCCAGCAGTAGGACAGGGTACGAGCAGTACTTC. It specifies CASSRTGYEQYF.